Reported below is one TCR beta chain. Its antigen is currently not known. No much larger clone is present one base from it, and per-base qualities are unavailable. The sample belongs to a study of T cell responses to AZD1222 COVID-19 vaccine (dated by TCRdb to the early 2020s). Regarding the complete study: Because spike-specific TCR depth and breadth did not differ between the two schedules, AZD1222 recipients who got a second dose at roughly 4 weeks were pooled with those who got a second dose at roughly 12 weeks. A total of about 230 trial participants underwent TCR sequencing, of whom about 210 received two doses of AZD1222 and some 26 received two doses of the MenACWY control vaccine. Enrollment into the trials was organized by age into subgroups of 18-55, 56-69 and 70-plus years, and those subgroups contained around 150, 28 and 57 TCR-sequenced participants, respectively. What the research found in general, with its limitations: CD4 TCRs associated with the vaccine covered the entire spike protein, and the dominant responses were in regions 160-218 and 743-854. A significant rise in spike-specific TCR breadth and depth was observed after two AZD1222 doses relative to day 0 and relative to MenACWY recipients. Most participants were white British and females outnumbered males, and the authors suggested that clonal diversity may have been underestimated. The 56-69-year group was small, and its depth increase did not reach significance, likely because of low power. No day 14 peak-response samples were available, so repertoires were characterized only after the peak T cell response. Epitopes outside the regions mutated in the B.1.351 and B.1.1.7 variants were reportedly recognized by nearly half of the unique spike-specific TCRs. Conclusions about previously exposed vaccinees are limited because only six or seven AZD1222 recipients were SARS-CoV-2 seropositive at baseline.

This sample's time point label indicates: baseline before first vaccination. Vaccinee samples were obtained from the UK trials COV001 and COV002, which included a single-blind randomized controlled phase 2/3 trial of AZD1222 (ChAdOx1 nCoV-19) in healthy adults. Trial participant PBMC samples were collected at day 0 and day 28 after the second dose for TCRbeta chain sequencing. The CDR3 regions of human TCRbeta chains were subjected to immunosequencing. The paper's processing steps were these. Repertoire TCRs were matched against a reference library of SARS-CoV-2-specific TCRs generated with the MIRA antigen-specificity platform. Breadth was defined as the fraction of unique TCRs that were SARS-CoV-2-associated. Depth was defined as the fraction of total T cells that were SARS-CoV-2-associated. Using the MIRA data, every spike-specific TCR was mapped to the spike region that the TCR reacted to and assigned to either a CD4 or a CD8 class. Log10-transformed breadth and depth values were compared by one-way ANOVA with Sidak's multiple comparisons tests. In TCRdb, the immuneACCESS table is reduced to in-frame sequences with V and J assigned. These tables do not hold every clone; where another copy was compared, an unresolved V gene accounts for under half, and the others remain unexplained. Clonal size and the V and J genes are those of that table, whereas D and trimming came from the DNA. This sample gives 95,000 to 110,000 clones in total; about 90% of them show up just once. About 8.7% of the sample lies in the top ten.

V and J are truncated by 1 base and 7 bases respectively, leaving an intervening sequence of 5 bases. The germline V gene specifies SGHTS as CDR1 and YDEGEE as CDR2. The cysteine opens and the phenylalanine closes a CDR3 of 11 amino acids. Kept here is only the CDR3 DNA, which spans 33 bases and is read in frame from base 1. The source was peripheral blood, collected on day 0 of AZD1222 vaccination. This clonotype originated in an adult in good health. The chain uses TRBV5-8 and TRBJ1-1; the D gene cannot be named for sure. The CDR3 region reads CASSLIREAFF. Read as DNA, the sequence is TGTGCCAGCAGCTTGATCCGTGAAGCTTTCTTT.